The following is a T cell receptor beta chain sequence with its context. The sample is drawn from a study of T cell changes during pregnancy in multiple sclerosis. This CDR3 is built from 14 residues. Trimming cost V 0 bases and J 0 bases, with 5 bases left between them. Germline CDR1 is MNHEY and CDR2 is SVGAGI. Using immunoSEQ multiplex PCR, the repertoire was profiled, and TCRdb retains in-frame clones only, with some absent. The table lists about 46,000 clones, approximately 90% of them singletons. This clonotype originated in a female donor with multiple sclerosis, enrolled in a pregnancy study. The specimen comprised CD4+ T cells from peripheral blood mononuclear cells, sampled after pregnancy. This chain uses TRBV6-5 with TRBJ1-1; D gene unclear. This CDR3 reads CASSYSSVNTEAFF. The CDR3, as DNA: TGTGCCAGCAGTTACTCGTCGGTGAACACTGAAGCTTTCTTT.